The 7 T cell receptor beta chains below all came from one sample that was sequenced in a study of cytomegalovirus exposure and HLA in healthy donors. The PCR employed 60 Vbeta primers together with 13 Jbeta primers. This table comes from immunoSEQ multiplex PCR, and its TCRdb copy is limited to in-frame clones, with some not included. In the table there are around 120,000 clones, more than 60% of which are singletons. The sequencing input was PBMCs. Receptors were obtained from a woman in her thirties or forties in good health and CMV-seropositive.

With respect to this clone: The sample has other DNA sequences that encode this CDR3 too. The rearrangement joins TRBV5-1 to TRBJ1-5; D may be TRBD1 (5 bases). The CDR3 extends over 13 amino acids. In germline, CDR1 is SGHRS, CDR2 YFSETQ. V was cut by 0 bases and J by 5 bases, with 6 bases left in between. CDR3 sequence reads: CASSLGGDQPQHF. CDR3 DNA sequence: TGCGCCAGCAGCTTGGGGGGGGATCAGCCCCAGCATTTT. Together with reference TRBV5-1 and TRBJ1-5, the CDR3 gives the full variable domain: KAGVTQTPRYLIKTRGQQVTLSCSPISGHRSVSWYQQTPGQGLQFLFEYFSETQRNKGNFPGRFSGRQFSNSRSEMNVSTLELGDSALYLCASSLGGDQPQHFGDGTRLSIL.

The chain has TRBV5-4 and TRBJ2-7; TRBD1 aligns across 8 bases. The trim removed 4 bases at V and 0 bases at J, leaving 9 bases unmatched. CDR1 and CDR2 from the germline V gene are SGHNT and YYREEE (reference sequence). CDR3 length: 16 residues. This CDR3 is CASSGAGTGASYEQYF. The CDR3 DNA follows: TGTGCCAGCAGCGGAGCCGGGACAGGAGCCTCCTACGAGCAGTACTTC.

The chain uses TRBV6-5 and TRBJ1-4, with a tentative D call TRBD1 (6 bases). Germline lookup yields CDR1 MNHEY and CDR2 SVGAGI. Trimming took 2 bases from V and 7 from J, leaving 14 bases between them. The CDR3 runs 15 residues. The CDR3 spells CASSYTGTQAEKLFF. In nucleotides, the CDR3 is TGTGCCAGCAGTTACACCGGGACACAGGCTGAAAAACTGTTTTTT.

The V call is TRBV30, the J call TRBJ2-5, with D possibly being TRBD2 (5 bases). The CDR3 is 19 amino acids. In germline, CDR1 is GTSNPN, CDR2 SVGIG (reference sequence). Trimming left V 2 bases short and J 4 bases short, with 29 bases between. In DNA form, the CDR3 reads TGTGCCTGGAGTAGAGACTACCAACCAAGAGATTACTGGCTAGAGACCCAGTACTTC. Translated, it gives CAWSRDYQPRDYWLETQYF.

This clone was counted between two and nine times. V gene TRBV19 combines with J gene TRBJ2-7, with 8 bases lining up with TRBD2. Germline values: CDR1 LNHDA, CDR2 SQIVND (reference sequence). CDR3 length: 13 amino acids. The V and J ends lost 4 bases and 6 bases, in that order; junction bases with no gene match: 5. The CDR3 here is CASSRGLEGEQYF. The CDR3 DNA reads TGTGCCAGTAGTAGGGGACTAGAGGGCGAGCAGTACTTC.

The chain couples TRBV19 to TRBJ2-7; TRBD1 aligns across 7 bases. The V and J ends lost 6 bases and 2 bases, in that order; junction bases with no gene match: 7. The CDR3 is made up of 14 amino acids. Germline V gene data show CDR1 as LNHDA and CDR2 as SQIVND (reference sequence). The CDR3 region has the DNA TGTGCCAGTAGGAAGGGGACAGCGACCTACGAGCAGTACTTC. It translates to CASRKGTATYEQYF. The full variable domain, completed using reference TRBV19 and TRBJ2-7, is DGGITQSPKYLFRKEGQNVTLSCEQNLNHDAMYWYRQDPGQGLRLIYYSQIVNDFQKGDIAEGYSVSREKKESFPLTVTSAQKNPTAFYLCASRKGTATYEQYFGPGTRLTVT.

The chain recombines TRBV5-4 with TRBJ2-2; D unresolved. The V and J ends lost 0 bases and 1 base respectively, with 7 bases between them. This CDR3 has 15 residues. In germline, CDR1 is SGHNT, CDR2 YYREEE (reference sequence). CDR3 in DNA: TGTGCCAGCAGCTTGGCCGTAAAGAACACCGGGGAGCTGTTTTTT. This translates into CASSLAVKNTGELFF.